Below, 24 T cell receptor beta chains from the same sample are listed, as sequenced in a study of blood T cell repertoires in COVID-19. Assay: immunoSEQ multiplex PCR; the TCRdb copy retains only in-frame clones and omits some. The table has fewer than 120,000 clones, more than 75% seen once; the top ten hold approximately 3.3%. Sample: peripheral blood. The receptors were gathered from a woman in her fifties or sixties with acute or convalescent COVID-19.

CDR3 nucleotides: TGTGCCAGCAGCTTAAAGACTCGGCCAATAGAAGCTTTCTTT. Translated: CASSLKTRPIEAFF. The rearrangement links TRBV11-2 to TRBJ1-1; D is uncertain. Germline loops: CDR1 SGHAT, CDR2 FQNNGV. The CDR3 sequence is 14 residues long. With 2 bases removed from V and 8 bases from J, the gap between germline ends came to 15 bases.

CDR3: CASSLRHEAFF. As DNA, the CDR3 is TGTGCCAGCAGCTTAAGACATGAAGCTTTCTTT. The chain couples TRBV13 to TRBJ1-1; the D is unclear. Per germline, CDR1 PRHDT and CDR2 FYEKMQ (reference sequence). The CDR3 totals 11 residues. Trimming left V 2 bases short and J 7 bases short, with 5 bases between.

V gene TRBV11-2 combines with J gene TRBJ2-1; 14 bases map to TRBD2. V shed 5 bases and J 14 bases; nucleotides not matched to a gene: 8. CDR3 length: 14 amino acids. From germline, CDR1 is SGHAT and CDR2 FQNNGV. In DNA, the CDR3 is TGTGCCAGCAGCGCGGGACTAGCGGGAGAGAAGGAGTTCTTC. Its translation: CASSAGLAGEKEFF.

CDR3 in DNA: TGTGCCAGCAGTTACTCTTCCCCAGGAGCTTTCTTT. Amino acids: CASSYSSPGAFF. The rearrangement uses TRBV6-6 and TRBJ1-1; D gene ambiguous. The CDR3 runs to 12 residues. The V and J ends lost 0 bases and 10 bases respectively, with 9 bases between them. Germline-derived CDR1 and CDR2 are MNHNY and SVGAGI (reference sequence).

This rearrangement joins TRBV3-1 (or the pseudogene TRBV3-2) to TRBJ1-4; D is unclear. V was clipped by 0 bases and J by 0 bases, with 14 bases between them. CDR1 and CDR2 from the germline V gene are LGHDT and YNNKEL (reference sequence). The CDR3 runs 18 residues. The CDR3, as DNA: TGTGCCAGCAGCCAAGAGAGGGCAGCCATTGCAACTAATGAAAAACTGTTTTTT. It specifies CASSQERAAIATNEKLFF.

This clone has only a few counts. The CDR3 reads CASSLERGPSYEQYF. Written as DNA, the CDR3 is TGTGCCAGCAGCTTAGAGCGGGGACCGTCCTACGAGCAGTACTTC. The chain uses TRBV11-2 and TRBJ2-7; D is perhaps TRBD2 (6 bases). The germline gives CDR1 SGHAT, CDR2 FQNNGV. The length of the CDR3 is 15 residues. Trimming took off 0 bases at V and 1 base at J, with 10 bases between the two ends.

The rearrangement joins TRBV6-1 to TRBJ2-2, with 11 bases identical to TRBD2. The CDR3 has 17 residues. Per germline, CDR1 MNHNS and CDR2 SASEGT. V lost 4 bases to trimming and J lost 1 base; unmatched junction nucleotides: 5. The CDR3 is CASSGGLAEGNTGELFF. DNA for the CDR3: TGTGCCAGCAGTGGGGGACTAGCGGAGGGGAACACCGGGGAGCTGTTTTTT.

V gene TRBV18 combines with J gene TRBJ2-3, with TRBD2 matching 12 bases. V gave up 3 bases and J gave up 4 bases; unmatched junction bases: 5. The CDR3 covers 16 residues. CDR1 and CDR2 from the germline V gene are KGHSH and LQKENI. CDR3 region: CASSPLAGGPPDTQYF. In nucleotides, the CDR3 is TGTGCCAGCTCACCCCTAGCGGGAGGGCCCCCAGATACGCAGTATTTT.

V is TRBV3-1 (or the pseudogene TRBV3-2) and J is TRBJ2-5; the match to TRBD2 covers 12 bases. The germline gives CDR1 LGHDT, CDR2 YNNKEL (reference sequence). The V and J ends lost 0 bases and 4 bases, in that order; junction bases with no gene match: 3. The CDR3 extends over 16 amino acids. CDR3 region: CASSQEGLAGPETQYF. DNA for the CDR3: TGTGCCAGCAGCCAAGAAGGACTAGCGGGACCAGAGACCCAGTACTTC.

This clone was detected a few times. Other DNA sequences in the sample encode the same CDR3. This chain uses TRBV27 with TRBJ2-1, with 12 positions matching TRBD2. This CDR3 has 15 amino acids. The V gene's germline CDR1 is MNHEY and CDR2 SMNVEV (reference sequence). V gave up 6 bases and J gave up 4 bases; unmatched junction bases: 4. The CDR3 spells CASSQTSGSYNEQFF. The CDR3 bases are TGTGCCAGCAGCCAGACTAGCGGGAGTTACAATGAGCAGTTCTTC.

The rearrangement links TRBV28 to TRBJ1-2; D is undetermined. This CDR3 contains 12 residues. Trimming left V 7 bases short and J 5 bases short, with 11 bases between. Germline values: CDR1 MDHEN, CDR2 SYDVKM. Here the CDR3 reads CASTPSRYGYTF. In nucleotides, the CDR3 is TGTGCCAGCACCCCCTCCCGTTATGGCTACACCTTC.

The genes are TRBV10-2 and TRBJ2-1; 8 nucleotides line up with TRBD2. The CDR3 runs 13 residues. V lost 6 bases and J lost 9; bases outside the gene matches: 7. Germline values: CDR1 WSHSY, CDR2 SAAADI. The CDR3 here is CASRGTSVGEQFF. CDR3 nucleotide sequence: TGCGCCAGCAGGGGGACTAGTGTGGGTGAGCAGTTCTTC.

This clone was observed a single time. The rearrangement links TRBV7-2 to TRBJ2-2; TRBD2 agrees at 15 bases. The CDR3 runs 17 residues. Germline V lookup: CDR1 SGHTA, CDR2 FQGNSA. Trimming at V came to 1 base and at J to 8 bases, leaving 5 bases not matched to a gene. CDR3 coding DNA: TGTGCCAGCAGCTTAGGGACTAGCGGGAGGGCCTCTGGGGAGCTGTTTTTT. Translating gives CASSLGTSGRASGELFF.

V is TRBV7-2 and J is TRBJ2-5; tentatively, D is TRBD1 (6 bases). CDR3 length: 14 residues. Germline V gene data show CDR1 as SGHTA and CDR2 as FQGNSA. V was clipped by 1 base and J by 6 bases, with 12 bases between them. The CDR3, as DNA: TGTGCCAGCAGCTTAGACCCAGGGGCGAAGACCCAGTACTTC. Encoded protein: CASSLDPGAKTQYF.

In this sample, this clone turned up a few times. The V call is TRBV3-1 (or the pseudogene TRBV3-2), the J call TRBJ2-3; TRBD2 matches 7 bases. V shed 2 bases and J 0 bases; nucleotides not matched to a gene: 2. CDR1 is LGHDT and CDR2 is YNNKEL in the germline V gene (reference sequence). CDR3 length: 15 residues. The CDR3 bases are TGTGCCAGCAGCCAAAGCGGGGATAGCACAGATACGCAGTATTTT. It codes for CASSQSGDSTDTQYF.

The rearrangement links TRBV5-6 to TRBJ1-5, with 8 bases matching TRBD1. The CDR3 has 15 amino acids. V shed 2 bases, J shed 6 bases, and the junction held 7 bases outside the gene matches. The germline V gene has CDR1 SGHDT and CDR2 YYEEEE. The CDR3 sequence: CASSFRQGQGQPQHF. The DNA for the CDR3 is TGTGCCAGCAGCTTTCGACAGGGGCAGGGTCAGCCCCAGCATTTT.

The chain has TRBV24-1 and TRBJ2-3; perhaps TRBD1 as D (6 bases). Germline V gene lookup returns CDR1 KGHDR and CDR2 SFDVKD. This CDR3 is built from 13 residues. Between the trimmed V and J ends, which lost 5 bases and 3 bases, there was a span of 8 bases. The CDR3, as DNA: TGTGCCACCAGTGCCAGGGGAACAGATACGCAGTATTTT. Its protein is CATSARGTDTQYF.

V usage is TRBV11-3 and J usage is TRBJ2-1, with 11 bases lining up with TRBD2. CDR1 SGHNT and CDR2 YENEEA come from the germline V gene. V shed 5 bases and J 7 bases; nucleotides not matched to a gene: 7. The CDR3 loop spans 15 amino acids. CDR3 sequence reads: CASSPGLAAINEQFF. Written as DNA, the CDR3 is TGTGCCAGCAGCCCGGGACTAGCGGCCATTAATGAGCAGTTCTTC. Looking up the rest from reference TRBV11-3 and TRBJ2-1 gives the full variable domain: EAGVVQSPRYKIIEKKQPVAFWCNPISGHNTLYWYLQNLGQGPELLIRYENEEAVDDSQLPKDRFSAERLKGVDSTLKIQPAELGDSAVYLCASSPGLAAINEQFFGPGTRLTVL.

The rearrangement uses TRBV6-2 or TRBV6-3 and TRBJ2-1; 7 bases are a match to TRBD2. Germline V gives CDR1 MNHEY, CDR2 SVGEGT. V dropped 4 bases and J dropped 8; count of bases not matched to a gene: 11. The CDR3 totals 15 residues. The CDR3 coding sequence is TGTGCCAGCAGTTCGACCCTCGTCGGGGGGTATGAGCAGTTCTTC. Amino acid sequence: CASSSTLVGGYEQFF.

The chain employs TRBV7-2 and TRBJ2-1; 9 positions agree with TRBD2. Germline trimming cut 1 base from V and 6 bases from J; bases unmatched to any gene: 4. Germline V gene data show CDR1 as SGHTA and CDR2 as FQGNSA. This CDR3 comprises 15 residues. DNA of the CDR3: TGTGCCAGCAGCTTAGAAGGGACTAGCCTCAATGAGCAGTTCTTC. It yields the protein CASSLEGTSLNEQFF.

Here the CDR3 reads CATSRGDRVLTDTQYF. The CDR3 region has the DNA TGTGCCACCAGCAGAGGGGACAGGGTCTTAACAGATACGCAGTATTTT. The J gene is TRBJ2-3, the V gene TRBV15, with 9 bases lining up with TRBD1. The CDR3 spans 16 residues. Looked up from germline, CDR1 is LNHNV and CDR2 is YYDKDF (reference sequence). The ends lost 1 base at V and 3 bases at J; junction bases unmatched: 5.

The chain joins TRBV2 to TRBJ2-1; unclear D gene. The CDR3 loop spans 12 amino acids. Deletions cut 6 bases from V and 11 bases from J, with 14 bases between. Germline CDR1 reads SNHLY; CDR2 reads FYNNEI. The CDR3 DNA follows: TGTGCCAGCAGGAGAGCTTGGGCAAAGCAGTTCTTC. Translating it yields CASRRAWAKQFF.

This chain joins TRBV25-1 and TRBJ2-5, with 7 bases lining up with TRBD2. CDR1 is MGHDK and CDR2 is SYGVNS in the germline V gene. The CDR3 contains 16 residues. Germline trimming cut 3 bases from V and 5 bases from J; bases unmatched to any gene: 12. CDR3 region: CASSDNEGGRGETQYF. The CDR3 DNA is TGTGCCAGCAGTGATAATGAGGGCGGGAGAGGGGAGACCCAGTACTTC.

The CDR3 region is CASSLDKAYEQYF. The CDR3 nucleotides read TGCGCCAGCAGCCTCGACAAAGCCTACGAGCAGTACTTC. The rearrangement links TRBV5-1 to TRBJ2-7, with D hard to call. The germline CDR1 and CDR2 sequences are SGHRS and YFSETQ. V was clipped by 4 bases and J by 2 bases, with 10 bases between them. This CDR3 comprises 13 residues.